This TCR beta chain came from a study of T cells after yellow fever vaccination. Study-wide results and caveats: Of the clonotypes, a small share occurred in both CD4 and CD8 compartments. Most clones from primary vaccination resurfaced after the booster (under 97% CD4, over 75% CD8).

Template switching by 5'RACE produced TCR cDNA, adding a universal primer site and UMIs. TCRdb redid the calling of the 5' RACE reads with MiXCR, one entry per CDR3 protein. The repertoire holds around 550,000 distinct CDR3 sequences, with 15% to 20% as singletons. As regards this clonotype: The antigen is not known.

V gave up 4 bases and J gave up 3 bases; unmatched junction bases: 8. Germline V gene data show CDR1 as SGHRS and CDR2 as YFSETQ. The CDR3 is made up of 15 amino acids. The sequencing here drew on PBMCs, taken 15 days after the yellow fever booster vaccination. The source of this sequence is a young man who received the YFV17D yellow fever vaccine. V usage is TRBV5-1 and J usage is TRBJ2-7; TRBD2 matches at 9 bases. This CDR3 is CASSEVSGSGYEQYF. DNA of the CDR3: TGCGCCAGCAGCGAAGTTAGCGGGAGTGGCTACGAGCAGTACTTC. Full variable domain (remainder filled in from reference TRBV5-1 and TRBJ2-7): KAGVTQTPRYLIKTRGQQVTLSCSPISGHRSVSWYQQTPGQGLQFLFEYFSETQRNKGNFPGRFSGRQFSNSRSEMNVSTLELGDSALYLCASSEVSGSGYEQYFGPGTRLTVT.